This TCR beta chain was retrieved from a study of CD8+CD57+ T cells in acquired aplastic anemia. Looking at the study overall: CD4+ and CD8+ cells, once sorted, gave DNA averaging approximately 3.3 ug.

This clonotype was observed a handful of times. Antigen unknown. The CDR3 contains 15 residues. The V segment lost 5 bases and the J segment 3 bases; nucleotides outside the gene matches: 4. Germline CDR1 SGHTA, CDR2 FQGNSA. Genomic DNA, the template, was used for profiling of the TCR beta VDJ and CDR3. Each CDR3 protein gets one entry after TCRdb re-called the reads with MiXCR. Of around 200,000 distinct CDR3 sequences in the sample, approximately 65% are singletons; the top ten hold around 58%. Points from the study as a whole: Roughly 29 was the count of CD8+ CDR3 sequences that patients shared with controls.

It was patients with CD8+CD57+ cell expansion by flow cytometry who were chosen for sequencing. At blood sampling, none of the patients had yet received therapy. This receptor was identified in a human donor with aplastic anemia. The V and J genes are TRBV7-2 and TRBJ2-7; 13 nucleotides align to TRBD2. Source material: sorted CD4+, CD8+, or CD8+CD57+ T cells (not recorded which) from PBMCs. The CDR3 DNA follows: TGTGCCAGCAGCGTCGGACTAGCGGGAGACTACGAGCAGTACTTC. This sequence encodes CASSVGLAGDYEQYF. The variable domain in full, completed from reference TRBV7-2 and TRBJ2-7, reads GAGVSQSPSNKVTEKGKDVELRCDPISGHTALYWYRQSLGQGLEFLIYFQGNSAPDKSGLPSDRFSAERTGGSVSTLTIQRTQQEDSAVYLCASSVGLAGDYEQYFGPGTRLTVT.